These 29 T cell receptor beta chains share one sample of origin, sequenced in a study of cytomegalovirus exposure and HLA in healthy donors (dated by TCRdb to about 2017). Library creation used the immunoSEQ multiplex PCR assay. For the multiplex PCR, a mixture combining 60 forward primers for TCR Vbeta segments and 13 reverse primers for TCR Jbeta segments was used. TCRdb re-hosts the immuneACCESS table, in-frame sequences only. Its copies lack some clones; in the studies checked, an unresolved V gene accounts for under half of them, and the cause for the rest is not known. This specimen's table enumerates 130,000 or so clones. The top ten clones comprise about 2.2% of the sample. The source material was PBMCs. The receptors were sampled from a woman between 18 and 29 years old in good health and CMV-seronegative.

The CDR3 loop is CASVTAGAPDTIYF. As DNA, the CDR3 is TGTGCCAGCGTCACAGCAGGGGCGCCGGACACCATATATTTT. The chain has TRBV6-6 and TRBJ1-3; D may be TRBD1 (6 bases). The CDR3 totals 14 residues. CDR1 and CDR2 from the germline V gene are MNHNY and SVGAGI (reference sequence). Between the trimmed V and J ends, which lost 8 bases and 8 bases, there was a span of 19 bases.

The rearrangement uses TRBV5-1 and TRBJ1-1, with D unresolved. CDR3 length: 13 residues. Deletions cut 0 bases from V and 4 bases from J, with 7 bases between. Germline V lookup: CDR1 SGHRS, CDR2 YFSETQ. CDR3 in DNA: TGCGCCAGCAGCTTGGAAGAGAGCACTGAAGCTTTCTTT. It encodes CASSLEESTEAFF.

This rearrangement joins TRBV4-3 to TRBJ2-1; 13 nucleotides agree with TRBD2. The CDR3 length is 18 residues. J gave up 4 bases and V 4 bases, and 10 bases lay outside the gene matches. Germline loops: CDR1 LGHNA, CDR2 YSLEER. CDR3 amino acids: CASSPSGLAGELYNEQFF. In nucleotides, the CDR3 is TGCGCCAGCAGCCCCTCAGGACTAGCGGGAGAACTGTACAATGAGCAGTTCTTC.

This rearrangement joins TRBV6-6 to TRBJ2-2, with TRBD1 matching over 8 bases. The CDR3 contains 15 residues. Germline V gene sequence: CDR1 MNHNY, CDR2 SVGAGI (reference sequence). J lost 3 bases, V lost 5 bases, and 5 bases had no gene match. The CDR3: CASSVQGVYTGELFF. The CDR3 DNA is TGTGCCAGCAGTGTACAGGGGGTTTACACCGGGGAGCTGTTTTTT.

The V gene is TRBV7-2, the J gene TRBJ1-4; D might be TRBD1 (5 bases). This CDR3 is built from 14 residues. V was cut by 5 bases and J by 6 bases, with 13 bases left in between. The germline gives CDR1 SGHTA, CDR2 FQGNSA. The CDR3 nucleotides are TGTGCCAGCAGCCCGCGGACACGGGATGAAAAACTGTTTTTT. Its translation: CASSPRTRDEKLFF.

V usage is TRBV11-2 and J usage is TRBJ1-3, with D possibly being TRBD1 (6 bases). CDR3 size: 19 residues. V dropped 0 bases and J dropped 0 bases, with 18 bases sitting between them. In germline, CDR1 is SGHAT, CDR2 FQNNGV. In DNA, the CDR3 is TGTGCCAGCAGCTTAGATTTTTGGGGGGGACACCGCTCTGGAAACACCATATATTTT. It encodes CASSLDFWGGHRSGNTIYF.

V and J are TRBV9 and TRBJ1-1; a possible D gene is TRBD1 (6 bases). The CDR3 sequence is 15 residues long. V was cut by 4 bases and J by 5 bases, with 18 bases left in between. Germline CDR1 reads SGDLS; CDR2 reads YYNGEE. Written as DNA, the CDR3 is TGTGCCAGCAGCTCCTCGACGGGGGGCGAGACTGAAGCTTTCTTT. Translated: CASSSSTGGETEAFF.

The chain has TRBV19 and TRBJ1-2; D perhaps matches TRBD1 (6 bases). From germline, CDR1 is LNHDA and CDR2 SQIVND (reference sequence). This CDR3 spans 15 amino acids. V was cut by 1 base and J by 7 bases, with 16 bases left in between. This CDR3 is CASSIGRDGTLGYTF. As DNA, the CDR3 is TGTGCCAGTAGTATAGGTAGGGACGGGACACTTGGCTACACCTTC.

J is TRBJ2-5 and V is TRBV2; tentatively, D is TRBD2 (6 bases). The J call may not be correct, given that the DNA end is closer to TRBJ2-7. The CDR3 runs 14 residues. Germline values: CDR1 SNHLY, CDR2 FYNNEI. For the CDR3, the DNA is TGTGCCAGCAGTTCGAAGGGAGGCCCCTACGAGCAGTACTTC. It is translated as CASSSKGGPYEQYF.

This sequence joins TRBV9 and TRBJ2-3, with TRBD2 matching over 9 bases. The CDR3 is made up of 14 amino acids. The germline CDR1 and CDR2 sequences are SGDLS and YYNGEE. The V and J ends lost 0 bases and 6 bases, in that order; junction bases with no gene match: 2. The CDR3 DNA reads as TGTGCCAGCAGCGTAGAGGCGGGAGGGGATACGCAGTATTTT. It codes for CASSVEAGGDTQYF.

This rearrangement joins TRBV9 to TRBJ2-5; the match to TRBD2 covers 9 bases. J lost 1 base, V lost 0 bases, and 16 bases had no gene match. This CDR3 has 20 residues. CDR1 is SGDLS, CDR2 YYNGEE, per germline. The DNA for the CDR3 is TGTGCCAGCAGCGTAGGGCTGGTTGCGGGAGGGCCCCCCATCCAAGAGACCCAGTACTTC. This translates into CASSVGLVAGGPPIQETQYF.

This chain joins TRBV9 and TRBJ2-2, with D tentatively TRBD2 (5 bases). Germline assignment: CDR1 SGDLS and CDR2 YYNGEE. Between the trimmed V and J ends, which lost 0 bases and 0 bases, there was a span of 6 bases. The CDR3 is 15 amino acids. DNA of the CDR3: TGTGCCAGCAGCGTAGGACTATCGAACACCGGGGAGCTGTTTTTT. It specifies CASSVGLSNTGELFF.

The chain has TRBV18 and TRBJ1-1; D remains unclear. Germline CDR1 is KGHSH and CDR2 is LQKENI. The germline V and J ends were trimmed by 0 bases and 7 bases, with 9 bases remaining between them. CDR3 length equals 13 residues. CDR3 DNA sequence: TGTGCCAGCTCACCACCGTCGGGTATTGAAGCTTTCTTT. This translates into CASSPPSGIEAFF.

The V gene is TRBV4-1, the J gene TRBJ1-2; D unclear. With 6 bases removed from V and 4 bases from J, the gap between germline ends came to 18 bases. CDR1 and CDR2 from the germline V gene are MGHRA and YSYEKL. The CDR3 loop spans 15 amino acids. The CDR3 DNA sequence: TGCGCCAGCAGTCCAACGGAGGGTCGAGGCTATGGCTACACCTTC. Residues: CASSPTEGRGYGYTF.

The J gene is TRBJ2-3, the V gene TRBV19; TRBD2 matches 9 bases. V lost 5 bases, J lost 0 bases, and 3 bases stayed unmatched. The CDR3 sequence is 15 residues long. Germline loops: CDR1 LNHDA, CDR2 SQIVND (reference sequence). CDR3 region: CASSSTSGSTDTQYF. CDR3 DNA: TGTGCCAGTAGTTCTACTAGCGGGAGCACAGATACGCAGTATTTT.

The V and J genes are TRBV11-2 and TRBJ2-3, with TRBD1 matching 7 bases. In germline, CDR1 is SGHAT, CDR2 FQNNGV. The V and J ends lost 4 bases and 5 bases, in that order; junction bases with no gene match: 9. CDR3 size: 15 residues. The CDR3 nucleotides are TGTGCCAGCAGCTCACAGGGGTCAGCACAAGATACGCAGTATTTT. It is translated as CASSSQGSAQDTQYF. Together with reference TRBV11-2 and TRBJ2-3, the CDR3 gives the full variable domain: EAGVAQSPRYKIIEKRQSVAFWCNPISGHATLYWYQQILGQGPKLLIQFQNNGVVDDSQLPKDRFSAERLKGVDSTLKIQPAKLEDSAVYLCASSSQGSAQDTQYFGPGTRLTVL.

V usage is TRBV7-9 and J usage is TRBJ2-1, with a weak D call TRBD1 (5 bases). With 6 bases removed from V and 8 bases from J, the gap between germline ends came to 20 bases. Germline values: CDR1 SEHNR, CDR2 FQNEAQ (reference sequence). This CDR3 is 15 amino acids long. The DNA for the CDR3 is TGTGCCAGCAGTTCGAAGGGGAATAATGTCTATGAGCAGTTCTTC. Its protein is CASSSKGNNVYEQFF.

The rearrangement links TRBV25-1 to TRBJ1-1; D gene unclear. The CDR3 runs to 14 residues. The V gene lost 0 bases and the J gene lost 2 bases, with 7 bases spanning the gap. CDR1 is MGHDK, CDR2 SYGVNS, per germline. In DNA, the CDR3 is TGTGCCAGCAGTGAATATAGTTTCAACACTGAAGCTTTCTTT. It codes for CASSEYSFNTEAFF.

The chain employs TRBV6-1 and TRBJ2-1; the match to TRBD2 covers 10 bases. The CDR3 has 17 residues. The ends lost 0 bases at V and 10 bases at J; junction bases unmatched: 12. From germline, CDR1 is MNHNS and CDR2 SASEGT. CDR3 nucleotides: TGTGCCAGCAGTGAAGCGCTTCCTAGCGGGAGCCCCAGCGAGCAGTTCTTC. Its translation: CASSEALPSGSPSEQFF.

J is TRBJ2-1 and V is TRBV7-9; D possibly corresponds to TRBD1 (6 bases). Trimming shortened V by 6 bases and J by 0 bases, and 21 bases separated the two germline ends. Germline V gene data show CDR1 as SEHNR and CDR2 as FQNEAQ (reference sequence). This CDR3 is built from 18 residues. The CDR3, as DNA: TGTGCCAGCAGACTCGGAGACAGGCACGAAAGCTCCTACAATGAGCAGTTCTTC. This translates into CASRLGDRHESSYNEQFF.

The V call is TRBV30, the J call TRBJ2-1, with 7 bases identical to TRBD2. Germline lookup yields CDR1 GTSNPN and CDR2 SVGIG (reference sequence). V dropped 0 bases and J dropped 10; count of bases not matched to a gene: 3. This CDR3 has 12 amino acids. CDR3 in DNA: TGTGCCTGGAGTGTACTGGGGGGGGAGCAGTTCTTC. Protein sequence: CAWSVLGGEQFF.

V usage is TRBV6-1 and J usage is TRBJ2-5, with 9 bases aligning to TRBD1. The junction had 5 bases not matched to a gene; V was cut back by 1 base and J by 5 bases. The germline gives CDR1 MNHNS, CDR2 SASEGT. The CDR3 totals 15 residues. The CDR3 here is CASSEGGTGRETQYF. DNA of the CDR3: TGTGCCAGCAGTGAAGGAGGGACAGGGAGGGAGACCCAGTACTTC.

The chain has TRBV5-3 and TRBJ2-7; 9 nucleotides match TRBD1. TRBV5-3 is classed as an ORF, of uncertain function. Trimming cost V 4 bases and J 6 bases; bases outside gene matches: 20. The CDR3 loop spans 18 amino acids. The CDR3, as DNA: TGTGCCAGAAGCCCGCCGGGACAGGGAAAGCACCCGCCCTGCGAGCAGTACGTC. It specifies CARSPPGQGKHPPCEQYV.

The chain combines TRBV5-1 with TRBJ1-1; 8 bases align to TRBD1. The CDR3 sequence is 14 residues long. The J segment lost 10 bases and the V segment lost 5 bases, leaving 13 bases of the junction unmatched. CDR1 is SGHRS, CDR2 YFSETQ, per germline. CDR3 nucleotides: TGCGCCAGCAGATTTACAGGGGGAGACTGGGTAGCTTTCTTT. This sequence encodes CASRFTGGDWVAFF.

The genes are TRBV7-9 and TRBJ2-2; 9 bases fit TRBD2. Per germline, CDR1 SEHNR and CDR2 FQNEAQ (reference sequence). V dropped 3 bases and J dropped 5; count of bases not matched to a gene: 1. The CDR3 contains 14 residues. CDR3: CASSFTSGTGELFF. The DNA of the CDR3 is TGTGCCAGCAGCTTCACTAGCGGGACCGGGGAGCTGTTTTTT.

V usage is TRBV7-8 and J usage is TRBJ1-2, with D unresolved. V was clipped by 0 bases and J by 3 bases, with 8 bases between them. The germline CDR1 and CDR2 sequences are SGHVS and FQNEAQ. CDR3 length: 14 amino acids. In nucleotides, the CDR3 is TGTGCCAGCAGCTTAGCGCACACCCACTATGGCTACACCTTC. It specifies CASSLAHTHYGYTF.

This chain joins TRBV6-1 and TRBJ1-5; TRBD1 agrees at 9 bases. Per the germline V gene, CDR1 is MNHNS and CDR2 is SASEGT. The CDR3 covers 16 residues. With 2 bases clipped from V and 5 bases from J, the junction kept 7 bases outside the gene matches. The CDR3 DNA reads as TGTGCCAGCAGTGAAAGTGGACAGGGGTGGGATCAGCCCCAGCATTTT. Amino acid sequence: CASSESGQGWDQPQHF.

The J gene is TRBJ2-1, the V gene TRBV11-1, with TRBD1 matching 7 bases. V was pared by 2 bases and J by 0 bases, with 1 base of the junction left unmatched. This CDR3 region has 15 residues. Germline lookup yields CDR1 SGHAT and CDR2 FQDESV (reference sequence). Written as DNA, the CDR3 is TGTGCCAGCAGCTTACGGGACAGCTCCTACAATGAGCAGTTCTTC. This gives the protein CASSLRDSSYNEQFF.

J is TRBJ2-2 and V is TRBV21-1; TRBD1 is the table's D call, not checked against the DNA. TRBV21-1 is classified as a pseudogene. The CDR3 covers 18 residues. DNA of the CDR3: TGTGCCAGCAGCAAAGTCTACCCAGGGATCGTGCACACCGGGGAGCTGTTTTTT. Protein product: CASSKVYPGIVHTGELFF.